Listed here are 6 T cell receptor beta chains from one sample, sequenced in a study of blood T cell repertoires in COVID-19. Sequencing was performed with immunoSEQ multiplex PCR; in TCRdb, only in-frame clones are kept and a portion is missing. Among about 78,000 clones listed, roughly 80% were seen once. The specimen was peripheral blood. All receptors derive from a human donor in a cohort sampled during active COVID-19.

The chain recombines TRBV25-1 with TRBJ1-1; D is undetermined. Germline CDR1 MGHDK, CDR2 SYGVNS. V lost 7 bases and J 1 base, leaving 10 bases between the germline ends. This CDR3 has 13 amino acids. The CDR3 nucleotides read TGTGCCAGCAAATTATTCCCGAACACTGAAGCTTTCTTT. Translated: CASKLFPNTEAFF. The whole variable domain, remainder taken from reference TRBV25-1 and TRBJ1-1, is EADIYQTPRYLVIGTGKKITLECSQTMGHDKMYWYQQDPGMELHLIHYSYGVNSTEKGDLSSESTVSRIRTEHFPLTLESARPSHTSQYLCASKLFPNTEAFFGQGTRLTVV.

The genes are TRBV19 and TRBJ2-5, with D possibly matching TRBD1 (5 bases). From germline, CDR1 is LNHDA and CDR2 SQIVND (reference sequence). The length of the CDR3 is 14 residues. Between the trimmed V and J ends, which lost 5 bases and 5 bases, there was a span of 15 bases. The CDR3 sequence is CASSRQLVRETQYF. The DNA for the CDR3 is TGTGCCAGTAGTCGACAGTTAGTAAGGGAGACCCAGTACTTC. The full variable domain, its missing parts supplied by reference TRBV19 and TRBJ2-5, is DGGITQSPKYLFRKEGQNVTLSCEQNLNHDAMYWYRQDPGQGLRLIYYSQIVNDFQKGDIAEGYSVSREKKESFPLTVTSAQKNPTAFYLCASSRQLVRETQYFGPGTRLLVL.

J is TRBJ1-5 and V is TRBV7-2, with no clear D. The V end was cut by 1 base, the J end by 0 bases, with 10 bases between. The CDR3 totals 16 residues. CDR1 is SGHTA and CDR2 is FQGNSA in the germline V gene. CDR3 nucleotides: TGTGCCAGCAGCTTAGGGTTGGCCATTAGCAATCAGCCCCAGCATTTT. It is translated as CASSLGLAISNQPQHF.

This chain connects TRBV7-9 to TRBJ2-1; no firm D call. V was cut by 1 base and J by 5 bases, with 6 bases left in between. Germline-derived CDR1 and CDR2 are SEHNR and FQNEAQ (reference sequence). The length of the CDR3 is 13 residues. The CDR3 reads CASSLGVDNEQFF. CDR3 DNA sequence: TGTGCCAGCAGCTTAGGAGTAGACAATGAGCAGTTCTTC.

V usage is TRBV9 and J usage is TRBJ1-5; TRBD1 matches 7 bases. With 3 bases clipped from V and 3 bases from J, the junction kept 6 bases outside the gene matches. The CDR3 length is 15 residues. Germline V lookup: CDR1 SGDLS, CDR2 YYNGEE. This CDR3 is CASSDRGLPNQPQHF. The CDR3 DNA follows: TGTGCCAGCAGCGATAGGGGGCTCCCCAATCAGCCCCAGCATTTT.

The CDR3 sequence: CASSVAGQGGNTIYF. The CDR3 DNA follows: TGTGCCAGCAGCGTAGCAGGACAGGGTGGAAACACCATATATTTT. The V call is TRBV9, the J call TRBJ1-3, with 8 bases identical to TRBD1. Germline V lookup: CDR1 SGDLS, CDR2 YYNGEE. The CDR3 covers 15 residues. The ends lost 0 bases at V and 3 bases at J; junction bases unmatched: 2.